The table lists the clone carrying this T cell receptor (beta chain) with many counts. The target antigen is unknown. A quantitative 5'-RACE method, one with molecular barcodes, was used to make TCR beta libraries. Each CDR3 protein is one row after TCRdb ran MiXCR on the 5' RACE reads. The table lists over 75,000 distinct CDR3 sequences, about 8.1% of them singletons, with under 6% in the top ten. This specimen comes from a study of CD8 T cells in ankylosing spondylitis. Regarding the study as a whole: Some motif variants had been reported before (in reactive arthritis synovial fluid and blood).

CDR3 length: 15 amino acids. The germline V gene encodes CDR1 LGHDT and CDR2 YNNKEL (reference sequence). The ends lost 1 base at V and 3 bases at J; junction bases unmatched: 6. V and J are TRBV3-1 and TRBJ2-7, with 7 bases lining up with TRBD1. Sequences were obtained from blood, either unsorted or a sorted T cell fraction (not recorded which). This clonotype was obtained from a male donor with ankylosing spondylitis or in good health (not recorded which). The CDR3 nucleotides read TGTGCCAGCAGCCAAGGCCAGGGGGTTGGCTACGAGCAGTACTTC. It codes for CASSQGQGVGYEQYF.